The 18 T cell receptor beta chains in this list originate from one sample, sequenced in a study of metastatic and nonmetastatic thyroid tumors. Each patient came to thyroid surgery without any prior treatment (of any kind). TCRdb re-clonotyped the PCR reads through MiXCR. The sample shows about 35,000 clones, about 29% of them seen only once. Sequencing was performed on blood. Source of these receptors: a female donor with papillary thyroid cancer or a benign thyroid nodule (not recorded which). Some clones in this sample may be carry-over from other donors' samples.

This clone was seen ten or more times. CDR3 protein: CASSPNRAYGYTF. In DNA form, the CDR3 reads TGTGCCAGCAGCCCCAACAGAGCCTATGGCTACACCTTC. V gene TRBV27 combines with J gene TRBJ1-2, with D unclear. V gave up 6 bases and J gave up 4 bases, with 12 bases separating them. The germline CDR1 and CDR2 sequences are MNHEY and SMNVEV (reference sequence). This CDR3 has 13 amino acids.

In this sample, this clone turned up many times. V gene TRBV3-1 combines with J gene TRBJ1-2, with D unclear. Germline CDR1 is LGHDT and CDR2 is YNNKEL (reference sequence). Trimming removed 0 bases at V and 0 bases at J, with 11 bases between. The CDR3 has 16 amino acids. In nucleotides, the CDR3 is TGTGCCAGCAGCCAAGAATCGGAGGCCGCTAACTATGGCTACACCTTC. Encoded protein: CASSQESEAANYGYTF.

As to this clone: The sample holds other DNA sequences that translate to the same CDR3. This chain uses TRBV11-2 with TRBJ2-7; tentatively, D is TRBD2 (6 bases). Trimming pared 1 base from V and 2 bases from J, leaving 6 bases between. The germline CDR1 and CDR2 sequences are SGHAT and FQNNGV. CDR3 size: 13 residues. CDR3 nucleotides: TGTGCCAGCAGCTTAGGCGGGACCTACGAGCAGTACTTC. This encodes CASSLGGTYEQYF.

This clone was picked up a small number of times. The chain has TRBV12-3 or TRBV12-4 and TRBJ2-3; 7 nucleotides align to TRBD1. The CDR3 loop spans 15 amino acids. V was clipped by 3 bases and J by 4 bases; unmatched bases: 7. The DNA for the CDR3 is TGTGCCAGCAGTTTTTCAAGGGGGCTGTCAGATACGCAGTATTTT. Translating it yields CASSFSRGLSDTQYF.

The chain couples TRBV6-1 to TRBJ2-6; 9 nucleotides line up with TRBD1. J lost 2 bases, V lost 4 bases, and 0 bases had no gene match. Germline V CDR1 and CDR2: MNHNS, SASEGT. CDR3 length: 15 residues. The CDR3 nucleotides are TGTGCCAGCAGTGGGACAGGGGCTGGGGCCAACGTCCTGACTTTC. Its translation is CASSGTGAGANVLTF.

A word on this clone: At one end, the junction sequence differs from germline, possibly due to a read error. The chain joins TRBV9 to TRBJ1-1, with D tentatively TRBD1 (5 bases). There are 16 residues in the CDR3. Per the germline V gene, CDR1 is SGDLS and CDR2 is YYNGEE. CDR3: CSSSVVGWGRHTEAFF. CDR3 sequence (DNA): TGTTCCAGCAGCGTAGTGGGCTGGGGCCGGCACACTGAAGCTTTCTTT.

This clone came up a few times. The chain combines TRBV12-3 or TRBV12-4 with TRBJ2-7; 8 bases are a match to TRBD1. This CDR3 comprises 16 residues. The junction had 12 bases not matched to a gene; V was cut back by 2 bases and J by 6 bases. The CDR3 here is CASSLRFGQGMGEQYF. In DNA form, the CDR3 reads TGTGCCAGCAGTTTACGTTTCGGACAGGGAATGGGCGAGCAGTACTTC.

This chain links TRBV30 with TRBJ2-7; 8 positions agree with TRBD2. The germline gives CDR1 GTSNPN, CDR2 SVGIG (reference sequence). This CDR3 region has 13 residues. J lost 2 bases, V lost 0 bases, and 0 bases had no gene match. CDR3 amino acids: CAWSVAGAYEQYF. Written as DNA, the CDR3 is TGTGCCTGGAGTGTAGCGGGGGCCTACGAGCAGTACTTC.

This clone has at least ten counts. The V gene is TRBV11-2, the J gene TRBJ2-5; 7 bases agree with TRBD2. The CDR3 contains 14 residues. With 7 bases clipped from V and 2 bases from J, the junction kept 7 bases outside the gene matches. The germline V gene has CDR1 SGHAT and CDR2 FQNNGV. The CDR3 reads CASKKARGQETQYF. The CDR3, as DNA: TGTGCCAGCAAGAAGGCGCGGGGGCAAGAGACCCAGTACTTC.

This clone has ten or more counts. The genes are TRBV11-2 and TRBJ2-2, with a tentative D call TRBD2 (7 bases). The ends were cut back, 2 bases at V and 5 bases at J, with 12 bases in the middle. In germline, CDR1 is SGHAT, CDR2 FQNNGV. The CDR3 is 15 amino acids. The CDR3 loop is CASSLSGGATGELFF. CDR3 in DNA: TGTGCCAGCAGCTTAAGTGGGGGGGCGACCGGGGAGCTGTTTTTT.

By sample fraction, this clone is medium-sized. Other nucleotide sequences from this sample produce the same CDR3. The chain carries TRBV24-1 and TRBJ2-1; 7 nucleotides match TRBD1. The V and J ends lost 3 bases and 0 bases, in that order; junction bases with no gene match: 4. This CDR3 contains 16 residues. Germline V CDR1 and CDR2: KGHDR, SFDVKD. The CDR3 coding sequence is TGTGCCACCAGTGATACAGGGGTAAACTCCTACAATGAGCAGTTCTTC. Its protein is CATSDTGVNSYNEQFF.

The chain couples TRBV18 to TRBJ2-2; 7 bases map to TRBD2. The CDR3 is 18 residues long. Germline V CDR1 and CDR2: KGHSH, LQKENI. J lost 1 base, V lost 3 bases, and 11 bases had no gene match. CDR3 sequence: CASSPLLATGLNTGELFF. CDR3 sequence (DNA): TGTGCCAGCTCACCTTTACTAGCGACGGGGTTGAACACCGGGGAGCTGTTTTTT.

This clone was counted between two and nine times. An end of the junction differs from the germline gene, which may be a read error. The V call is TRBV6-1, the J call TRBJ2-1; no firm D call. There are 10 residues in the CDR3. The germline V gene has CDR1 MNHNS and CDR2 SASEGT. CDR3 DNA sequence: TGTGCCAGCATTGAAGAAATAGGTTCCTTC. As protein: CASIEEIGSF.

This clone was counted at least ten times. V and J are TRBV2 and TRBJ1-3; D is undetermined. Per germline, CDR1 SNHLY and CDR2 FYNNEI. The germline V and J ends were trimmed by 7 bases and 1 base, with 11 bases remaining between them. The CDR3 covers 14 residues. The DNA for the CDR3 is TGTGCCAGCACCGACGGCCGTTCTGGAAACACCATATATTTT. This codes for CASTDGRSGNTIYF. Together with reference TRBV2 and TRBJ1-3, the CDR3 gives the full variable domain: EPEVTQTPSHQVTQMGQEVILRCVPISNHLYFYWYRQILGQKVEFLVSFYNNEISEKSEIFDDQFSVERPDGSNFTLKIRSTKLEDSAMYFCASTDGRSGNTIYFGEGSWLTVV.

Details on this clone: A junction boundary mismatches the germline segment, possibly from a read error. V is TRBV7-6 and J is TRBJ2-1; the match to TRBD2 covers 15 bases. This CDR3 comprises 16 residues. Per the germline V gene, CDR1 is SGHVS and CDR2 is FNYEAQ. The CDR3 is CASSSGLAGGDNEQFF. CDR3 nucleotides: TGTGCTAGCAGTTCGGGACTAGCGGGGGGCGACAATGAGCAGTTCTTC. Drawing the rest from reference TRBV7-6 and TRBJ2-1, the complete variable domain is GAGVSQSPRYKVTKRGQDVALRCDPISGHVSLYWYRQALGQGPEFLTYFNYEAQQDKSGLPNDRFSAERPEGSISTLTIQRTEQRDSAMYRCASSSGLAGGDNEQFFGPGTRLTVL.

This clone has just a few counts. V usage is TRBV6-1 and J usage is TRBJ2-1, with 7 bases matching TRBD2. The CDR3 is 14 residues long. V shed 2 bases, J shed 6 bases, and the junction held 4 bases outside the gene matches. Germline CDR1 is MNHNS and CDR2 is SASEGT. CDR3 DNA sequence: TGTGCCAGCAGTGAATGGGCGGGAGTCAATGAGCAGTTCTTC. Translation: CASSEWAGVNEQFF.

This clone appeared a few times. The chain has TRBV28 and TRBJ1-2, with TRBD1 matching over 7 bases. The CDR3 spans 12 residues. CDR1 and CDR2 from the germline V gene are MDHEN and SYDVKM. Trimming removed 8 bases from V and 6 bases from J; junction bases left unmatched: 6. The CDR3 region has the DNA TGTGCCAGCTCTGACAGGGAAAATGGCTACACCTTC. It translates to CASSDRENGYTF.

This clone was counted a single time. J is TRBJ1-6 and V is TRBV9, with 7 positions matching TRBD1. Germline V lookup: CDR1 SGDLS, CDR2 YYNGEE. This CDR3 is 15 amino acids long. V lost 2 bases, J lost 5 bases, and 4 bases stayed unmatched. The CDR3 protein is CASSVRRGHNSPLHF. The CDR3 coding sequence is TGTGCCAGCAGCGTCCGTAGGGGGCATAATTCACCCCTCCACTTT.